A selection of T cell receptor beta chains follows, all from one sample in a study of fetal regulatory T cell absence and autoimmunity. Using immunoSEQ multiplex PCR, the repertoire was profiled, and TCRdb retains in-frame clones only, with some absent. Among approximately 94,000 clones listed, about two thirds were seen once. Source material: pancreas tissue. The receptor source for this set is a male donor with IPEX syndrome. Both conserved end residues are part of each CDR3. D genes are given only for firm matches. Expanded clones are given a class, and other clones once, few, many or no size at all.

TRBJ1-1	18	-	-	TRBV19	CASSSHLRGDYMNTEAFF	TGTGCCAGTAGTTCCCATTTGAGGGGTGATTATATGAACACTGAAGCTTTCTTT
TRBJ2-7	14	-	-	TRBV27	CASSRGGPQREQYF	TGTGCCAGCAGTAGAGGGGGACCCCAGCGCGAGCAGTACTTC
TRBJ1-1	15	few	-	TRBV7-6	CASSANLGTDTEAFF	TGTGCCAGCAGCGCTAACCTTGGGACGGACACTGAAGCTTTCTTT
TRBJ2-1	15	-	TRBD2	TRBV4-1	CASSRTSGGYNEQFF	TGCGCCAGCAGCCGGACTAGCGGGGGCTACAATGAGCAGTTCTTC
TRBJ2-7	12	-	-	TRBV7-9	CASSLLAGEQYF	TGTGCCAGCAGCTTACTAGCCGGCGAGCAGTACTTC
TRBJ2-4	15	-	-	TRBV7-9	CASSHGGLAKNIQYF	TGTGCCAGCAGCCACGGGGGTCTAGCCAAAAACATTCAGTACTTC
TRBJ2-7	14	few	-	TRBV30	CAWSRRGASYEQYF	TGTGCCTGGAGCCGTAGGGGGGCATCCTACGAGCAGTACTTC
TRBJ2-1	13	few	-	TRBV6-4	CASSEGSYNEQFF	TGTGCCAGCAGTGAGGGCTCCTACAATGAGCAGTTCTTC
TRBJ2-1	15	-	TRBD2	TRBV9	CASSISSGGVDEQFF	TGTGCCAGCAGCATATCTAGCGGGGGAGTGGATGAGCAGTTCTTC
TRBJ2-7	13	-	-	TRBV7-9	CASSLRRAYEQYF	TGTGCCAGCAGCTTACGCCGAGCCTACGAGCAGTACTTC
TRBJ2-3	17	once	TRBD2	TRBV11-3	CASSPTSSGGFTDTQYF	TGTGCCAGCAGCCCTACTAGTAGCGGGGGATTCACAGATACGCAGTATTTT
TRBJ2-1	13	-	-	TRBV6-1	CASSTGLNNEQFF	TGTGCCAGCAGTACGGGACTCAACAATGAGCAGTTCTTC
TRBJ2-6	11	-	-	TRBV2	CASRGANVLTF	TGTGCCAGCCGTGGGGCCAACGTCCTGACTTTC
TRBJ2-1	15	-	-	TRBV5-6	CASSPWTISYNEQFF	TGTGCCAGCAGCCCGTGGACCATCTCCTACAATGAGCAGTTCTTC
TRBJ2-1	15	once	TRBD2	TRBV27	CASSVGTSGRNEQFF	TGTGCCAGCAGTGTCGGGACTAGCGGGAGAAATGAGCAGTTCTTC
TRBJ1-1	14	-	-	TRBV7-9	CATQPQVYGTEAFF	TGTGCCACCCAGCCCCAGGTGTACGGCACTGAAGCTTTCTTT
TRBJ1-1	17	-	-	TRBV21-1	CASSKELASGLNTEAFF	TGTGCCAGCAGCAAAGAATTGGCGTCAGGGCTGAACACTGAAGCTTTCTTT
TRBJ2-4	15	once	TRBD1	TRBV5-1	CASSPIQGAGNIQYF	TGCGCCAGCAGCCCGATACAGGGGGCGGGAAACATTCAGTACTTC
TRBJ1-3	14	-	-	TRBV30	CAWETMSSGNTIYF	TGTGCCTGGGAGACAATGAGCTCTGGAAACACCATATATTTT
TRBJ1-2	16	once	TRBD1	TRBV19	CASSIFPGQRVYGYTF	TGTGCCAGTAGTATCTTCCCGGGACAGAGGGTCTATGGCTACACCTTC
TRBJ1-2	15	-	-	TRBV15	CATSSLGGVWYGYTF	TGTGCCACCAGCAGCCTGGGGGGGGTTTGGTATGGCTACACCTTC
TRBJ2-7	15	-	-	TRBV11-3	CASSLSPGISHEQYF	TGTGCCAGCAGCTTATCCCCAGGGATCAGCCACGAGCAGTACTTC
TRBJ1-1	14	few	-	TRBV6-1	CASSEAWGYTEAFF	TGTGCCAGCAGTGAAGCCTGGGGGTACACTGAAGCTTTCTTT
TRBJ2-7	14	few	-	TRBV4-1	CASSYRVGYYEQYF	TGCGCCAGCAGCTACAGGGTCGGCTACTACGAGCAGTACTTC
TRBJ2-2	15	-	-	TRBV6-5	CASSSRGAPTGELFF	TGTGCCAGCAGTTCCAGAGGTGCACCCACCGGGGAGCTGTTTTTT
TRBJ2-2	16	-	-	TRBV5-4	CASSLFHRMNTGELFF	TGTGCCAGCAGCTTGTTTCACAGGATGAACACCGGGGAGCTGTTTTTT
TRBJ2-7	15	few	TRBD2	TRBV7-9	CASSLPSGRVYEQYF	TGTGCCAGCAGCTTACCTAGCGGGAGGGTGTACGAGCAGTACTTC
TRBJ2-5	15	-	-	TRBV5-4	CASSFDSDWQETQYF	TGTGCCAGCAGCTTCGATAGCGATTGGCAAGAGACCCAGTACTTC
TRBJ2-1	13	-	-	TRBV2	CASSSDRYNEQFF	TGTGCCAGCAGTTCCGACAGGTACAATGAGCAGTTCTTC
TRBJ2-7	14	-	TRBD2	TRBV6-1	CASRLAGSSYEQYF	TGTGCCAGTCGACTAGCGGGGAGCTCCTACGAGCAGTACTTC
TRBJ2-7	15	-	TRBD1	TRBV6-1	CASTTRQGGFYEQYF	TGTGCCAGCACTACCCGACAGGGGGGGTTCTACGAGCAGTACTTC
TRBJ2-7	15	-	TRBD1	TRBV5-4	CASSLATGGSYEQYF	TGTGCCAGCAGCTTGGCGACAGGGGGCTCCTACGAGCAGTACTTC
TRBJ2-3	20	once	-	TRBV15	CATSRVWPVGAGMSTDTQYF	TGTGCCACCAGCAGAGTCTGGCCCGTGGGGGCAGGGATGAGCACAGATACGCAGTATTTT
TRBJ2-7	15	-	TRBD2	TRBV27	CASSSGLAFSYEQYF	TGTGCCAGCAGTTCCGGACTAGCGTTTTCCTACGAGCAGTACTTC